Following are 15 T cell receptor beta chains from one sample sequenced in a study of cytomegalovirus exposure and HLA in healthy donors (dated by TCRdb to 2016 to 2017). The library was prepared using the immunoSEQ multiplex PCR assay. The multiplex PCR relied on a mix of 60 forward primers for TCR Vbeta segments and 13 reverse primers for TCR Jbeta segments. This is the immuneACCESS table as TCRdb keeps it, with only in-frame sequences that have V and J called. A part of the clones is gone; compared with another copy, unresolved V genes explain less than half, and the rest is unexplained. Per the sample table, the count is more than 200,000 clones. The ten largest clones represent about 1% of the sample. The sequencing sample was made of PBMCs. These receptor sequences come from a woman under 40 in good health and CMV-seropositive.

As DNA, the CDR3 is TGTGCCAGCAGTTTCTTTTCAGGGGGAGTAAATGAGCAGTTCTTC. Translated: CASSFFSGGVNEQFF. This sequence joins TRBV28 and TRBJ2-1, with 7 bases identical to TRBD1. The CDR3 is 15 residues long. Germline-derived CDR1 and CDR2 are MDHEN and SYDVKM. V was pared by 3 bases and J by 7 bases, with 9 bases of the junction left unmatched.

Concerning this clone itself: The CDR3 does not end in the conserved phenylalanine or tryptophan, so this is likely a read error. This chain's CDR3 is CASSSSRGQIIGNTEAFL. For the CDR3, the DNA is TGCGCCAGCAGCTCCAGCCGAGGACAGATCATAGGGAACACTGAAGCTTTCCTT. The chain couples TRBV5-1 to TRBJ1-1, with D perhaps TRBD1 (6 bases). V lost 3 bases and J 1 base, leaving 22 bases between the germline ends. This CDR3 has 18 amino acids. Germline loops: CDR1 SGHRS, CDR2 YFSETQ.

V is TRBV6-5 and J is TRBJ1-4; 7 bases agree with TRBD1. V gave up 2 bases and J gave up 4 bases; unmatched junction bases: 1. CDR3 length: 14 amino acids. CDR1 is MNHEY, CDR2 SVGAGI, per germline. CDR3 sequence: CASSYRQGNEKLFF. The CDR3 bases are TGTGCCAGCAGTTACAGACAGGGTAATGAAAAACTGTTTTTT.

The J gene is TRBJ1-5, the V gene TRBV4-1; maybe TRBD1 (5 bases). V lost 2 bases and J 8 bases, leaving 19 bases between the germline ends. Germline CDR1 reads MGHRA; CDR2 reads YSYEKL. CDR3 length: 16 residues. The CDR3 bases are TGCGCCAGCAGCCAATTATTAGGGGCGATTATGGAGCCCCAGCATTTT. This translates into CASSQLLGAIMEPQHF.

J is TRBJ2-7 and V is TRBV11-2; D perhaps matches TRBD2 (5 bases). V was clipped by 4 bases and J by 7 bases, with 23 bases between them. This CDR3 comprises 16 residues. Germline lookup yields CDR1 SGHAT and CDR2 FQNNGV. The CDR3 coding sequence is TGTGCCAGCAGCTCGCCCCTGGACTGGGCGAAAAGGGAGCAGTACTTC. Translation: CASSSPLDWAKREQYF.

As concerns this clone: This sample also contains other DNA sequences that code for the same CDR3. The V call is TRBV29-1, the J call TRBJ2-7; no reliable D call. This CDR3 is 11 amino acids long. The V and J ends lost 2 bases and 3 bases respectively, with 5 bases between them. Germline loops: CDR1 SQVTM, CDR2 ANQGSEA. The CDR3 sequence is CSVETDYEQYF. CDR3 nucleotides: TGCAGCGTTGAAACAGACTACGAGCAGTACTTC.

The chain links TRBV14 to TRBJ1-4; possible D gene TRBD1, 6 bases. CDR1 and CDR2 (germline): SGHDN, FVKESK. The CDR3 loop spans 16 amino acids. The V end lost 4 bases, the J end lost 6 bases, and 18 bases lay between the germline ends. CDR3 bases: TGTGCCAGCAGCCGGAGAGCGGGGGCCGTCTATGAAAAACTGTTTTTT. This gives the protein CASSRRAGAVYEKLFF.

The V gene is TRBV5-1, the J gene TRBJ2-2; D perhaps matches TRBD2 (6 bases). From germline, CDR1 is SGHRS and CDR2 YFSETQ. This CDR3 region has 14 residues. V was pared by 6 bases and J by 6 bases, with 15 bases between. CDR3 DNA sequence: TGCGCCAGCAATCCGGGACTCCTTCCCGGGGAGCTGTTTTTT. Residues: CASNPGLLPGELFF.

The chain has TRBV7-9 and TRBJ2-7; D unclear. The germline gives CDR1 SEHNR, CDR2 FQNEAQ (reference sequence). The CDR3 runs to 13 residues. Trimming shortened V by 2 bases and J by 4 bases, and 9 bases separated the two germline ends. The CDR3 protein is CASSLFEEYEQYF. The CDR3 coding sequence is TGTGCCAGCAGCTTATTCGAAGAGTACGAGCAGTACTTC.

The chain joins TRBV11-2 to TRBJ1-2; D gene ambiguous. Germline assignment: CDR1 SGHAT and CDR2 FQNNGV. The V end was cut by 5 bases, the J end by 4 bases, with 11 bases between. The CDR3 length is 13 residues. CDR3: CASSRDGSYGYTF. The CDR3 DNA follows: TGTGCCAGCAGCCGGGATGGATCCTATGGCTACACCTTC.

The V call is TRBV25-1, the J call TRBJ2-7; D gene uncertain. The CDR3 covers 12 residues. Germline CDR1 reads MGHDK; CDR2 reads SYGVNS. V lost 4 bases and J lost 0, with 4 bases in between. The CDR3 DNA reads as TGTGCCAGCAGTGGGAGCTCCTACGAGCAGTACTTC. It specifies CASSGSSYEQYF.

The chain combines TRBV7-9 with TRBJ2-1; TRBD2 aligns across 13 bases. This CDR3 region has 16 residues. The germline CDR1 and CDR2 sequences are SEHNR and FQNEAQ (reference sequence). The ends lost 5 bases at V and 4 bases at J; junction bases unmatched: 5. The CDR3 nucleotides read TGTGCCAGCAGCGAAGGGACTAGCGGGGTTTACAATGAGCAGTTCTTC. This gives the protein CASSEGTSGVYNEQFF.

The J gene is TRBJ2-1, the V gene TRBV5-4; D might be TRBD2 (5 bases). This CDR3 spans 13 amino acids. Trimming shortened V by 9 bases and J by 2 bases, and 12 bases separated the two germline ends. The germline V gene encodes CDR1 SGHNT and CDR2 YYREEE (reference sequence). The CDR3 DNA sequence: TGTGCCAACTCACTAGACCCCTACAATGAGCAGTTCTTC. This encodes CANSLDPYNEQFF.

The chain links TRBV6-5 to TRBJ1-1; D possibly corresponds to TRBD1 (6 bases). Germline lookup yields CDR1 MNHEY and CDR2 SVGAGI. The germline V and J ends were trimmed by 2 bases and 11 bases, with 15 bases remaining between them. The CDR3 has 13 residues. Written as DNA, the CDR3 is TGTGCCAGCAGTTACGGGGCCGACAGGTCGGCTTTCTTT. It specifies CASSYGADRSAFF.

In DNA, the CDR3 is TGCGCCAGCAGCCAAGATTCACGGGGAGACACTGAAGCTTTCTTT. It yields the protein CASSQDSRGDTEAFF. The genes are TRBV4-3 and TRBJ1-1; D call uncertain. This CDR3 is built from 15 residues. The V end was cut by 0 bases, the J end by 3 bases, with 11 bases between. Germline lookup yields CDR1 LGHNA and CDR2 YSLEER.